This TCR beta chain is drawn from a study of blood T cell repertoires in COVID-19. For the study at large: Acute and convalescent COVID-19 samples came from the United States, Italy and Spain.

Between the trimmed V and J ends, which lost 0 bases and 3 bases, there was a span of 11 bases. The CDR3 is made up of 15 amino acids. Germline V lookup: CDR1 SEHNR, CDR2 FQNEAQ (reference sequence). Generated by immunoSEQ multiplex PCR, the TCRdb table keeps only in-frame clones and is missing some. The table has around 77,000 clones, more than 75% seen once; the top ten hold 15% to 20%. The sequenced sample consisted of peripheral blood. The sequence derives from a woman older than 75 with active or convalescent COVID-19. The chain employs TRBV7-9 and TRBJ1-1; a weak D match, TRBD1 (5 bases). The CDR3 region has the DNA TGTGCCAGCAGCTTAGCTCGGGGGATATACACTGAAGCTTTCTTT. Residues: CASSLARGIYTEAFF.